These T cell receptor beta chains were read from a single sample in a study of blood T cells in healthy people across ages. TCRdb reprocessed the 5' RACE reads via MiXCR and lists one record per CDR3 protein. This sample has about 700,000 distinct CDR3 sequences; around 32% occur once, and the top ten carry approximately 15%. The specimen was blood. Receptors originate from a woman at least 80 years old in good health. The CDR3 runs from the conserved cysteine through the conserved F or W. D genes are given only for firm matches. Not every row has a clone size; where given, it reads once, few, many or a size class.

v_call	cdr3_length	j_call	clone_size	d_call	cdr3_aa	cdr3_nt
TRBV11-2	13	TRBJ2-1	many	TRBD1	CASSSDRVNEQFF	TGTGCCAGCAGCTCGGACAGGGTAAATGAGCAGTTCTTC
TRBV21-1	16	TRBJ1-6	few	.	CASSKAGPRRDSPLHF	TGTGCCAGCAGCAAAGCGGGACCGCGCCGGGATTCACCCCTCCACTTT
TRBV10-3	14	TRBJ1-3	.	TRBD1	CAISGGQGRNTIYF	TGTGCCATCAGTGGTGGACAGGGAAGAAACACCATATATTTT
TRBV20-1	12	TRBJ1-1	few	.	CSALGPGTEAFF	TGCAGTGCTCTTGGTCCGGGCACTGAAGCTTTCTTT
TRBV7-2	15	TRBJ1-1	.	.	CASSLVARAEAEAFF	TGTGCCAGCAGCTTAGTTGCCAGGGCAGAGGCTGAAGCTTTCTTT
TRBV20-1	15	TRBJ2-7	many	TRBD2	CSARDTIAGDYEQYF	TGCAGTGCTAGAGATACGATAGCGGGGGACTACGAGCAGTACTTC
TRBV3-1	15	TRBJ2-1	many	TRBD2	CASKPGTSVLGEQFF	TGTGCCAGCAAACCCGGGACTAGCGTGTTGGGTGAGCAGTTCTTC
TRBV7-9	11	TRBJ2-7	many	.	CASSLMYEQYF	TGTGCCAGCAGCTTAATGTACGAGCAGTACTTC
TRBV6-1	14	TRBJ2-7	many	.	CASSEAIYSYEQYF	TGTGCCAGCAGTGAAGCGATTTACTCCTACGAGCAGTACTTC
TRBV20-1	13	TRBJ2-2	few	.	CSASPKGTGELFF	TGCAGTGCTAGCCCCAAAGGGACCGGGGAGCTGTTTTTT
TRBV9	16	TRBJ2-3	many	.	CASSVESGLITDTQYF	TGTGCCAGCAGCGTAGAGTCCGGACTCATTACAGATACGCAGTATTTT
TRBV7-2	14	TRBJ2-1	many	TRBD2	CASSLGLAGVEQFF	TGTGCCAGCAGCCTGGGACTAGCGGGGGTGGAGCAGTTCTTC
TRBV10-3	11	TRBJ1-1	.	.	CATRVNTEAFF	TGTGCCACCCGGGTGAACACTGAAGCTTTCTTT
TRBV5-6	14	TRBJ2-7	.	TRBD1	CASSMGRGHYEQYF	TGTGCCAGCAGCATGGGTAGGGGGCACTACGAGCAGTACTTC
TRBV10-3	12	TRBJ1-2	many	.	CAISGGQYGYTF	TGTGCCATCAGTGGAGGACAGTATGGCTACACCTTC
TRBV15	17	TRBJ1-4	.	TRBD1	CATSRGRTGTAAQTLFF	TGTGCCACCAGCAGAGGAAGGACGGGGACAGCAGCCCAAACACTGTTTTTT
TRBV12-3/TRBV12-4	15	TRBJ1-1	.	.	CASSLPGNRNTEAFF	TGTGCCAGCAGTTTGCCGGGAAATCGGAACACTGAAGCTTTCTTT
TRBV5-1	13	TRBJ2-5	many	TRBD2	CASSPTGGVTQYF	TGCGCCAGCAGCCCGACGGGGGGAGTGACCCAGTACTTC
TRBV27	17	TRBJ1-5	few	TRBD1	CASKGGQGIYSNQPQHF	TGTGCCAGCAAAGGGGGACAGGGGATTTATAGCAATCAGCCCCAGCATTTT
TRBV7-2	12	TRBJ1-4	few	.	CASSLGPEKLFF	TGTGCCAGCAGCTTAGGTCCGGAAAAACTGTTTTTT
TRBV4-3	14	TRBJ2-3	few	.	CASSQDRNRPTQYF	TGCGCCAGCAGCCAAGATCGAAACCGCCCTACGCAGTATTTT
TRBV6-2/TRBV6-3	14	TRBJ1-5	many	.	CASSRTAVNQPQHF	TGTGCCAGCAGTCGGACCGCGGTGAATCAGCCCCAGCATTTT
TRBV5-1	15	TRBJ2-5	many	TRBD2	CASSLGGGDLETQYF	TGCGCCAGCAGCTTAGGCGGGGGGGATTTGGAGACCCAGTACTTC
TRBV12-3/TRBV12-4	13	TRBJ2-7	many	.	CASSLEWAYEQYF	TGTGCCAGCAGTTTAGAGTGGGCCTACGAGCAGTACTTC
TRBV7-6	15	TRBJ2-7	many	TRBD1	CASSPAGTANYEQYF	TGTGCCAGCAGCCCCGCCGGGACAGCAAACTACGAGCAGTACTTC
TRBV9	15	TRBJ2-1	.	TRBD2	CASSPTLAGINEQFF	TGTGCCAGCAGCCCAACACTAGCGGGAATCAATGAGCAGTTCTTC
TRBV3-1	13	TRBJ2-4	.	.	CASSGRGRNIQYF	TGTGCCAGCAGCGGCCGGGGGCGAAACATTCAGTACTTC
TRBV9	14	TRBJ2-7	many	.	CASSLRSDIGEQYF	TGTGCCAGCAGTCTCCGCTCGGACATCGGCGAGCAGTACTTC
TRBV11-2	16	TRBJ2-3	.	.	CASSLSSRRSIDTQYF	TGTGCCAGCAGCTTATCTTCCCGTAGAAGCATAGATACGCAGTATTTT
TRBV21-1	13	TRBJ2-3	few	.	CASSTQGGDTQYF	TGTGCCAGCAGCACTCAGGGGGGAGATACGCAGTATTTT
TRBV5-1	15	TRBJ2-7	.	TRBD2	CASSLDGLATYEQYF	TGCGCCAGCAGCTTGGATGGACTAGCGACCTACGAGCAGTACTTC
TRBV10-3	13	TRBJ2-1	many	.	CAIRSDQDNEQFF	TGTGCCATCAGGTCGGACCAGGACAATGAGCAGTTCTTC
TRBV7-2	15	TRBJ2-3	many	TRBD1	CASSLGTGFTDTQYF	TGTGCCAGCAGCCTAGGGACAGGGTTCACAGATACGCAGTATTTT
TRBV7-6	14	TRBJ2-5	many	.	CASSPSTAQETQYF	TGTGCCAGCAGCCCGTCGACAGCCCAAGAGACCCAGTACTTC
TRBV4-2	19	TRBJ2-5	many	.	CASSQDIRGQDRPQETQYF	TGTGCCAGCAGCCAAGATATCCGGGGGCAGGACAGACCTCAAGAGACCCAGTACTTC
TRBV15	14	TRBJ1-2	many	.	CATSKSMQGFGYTF	TGTGCCACCAGCAAGTCTATGCAGGGGTTTGGCTACACCTTC
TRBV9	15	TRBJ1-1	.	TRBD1	CASSKTTGGSTEAFF	TGTGCCAGCAGCAAAACGACAGGGGGGAGCACTGAAGCTTTCTTT
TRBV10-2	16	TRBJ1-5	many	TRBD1	CASSPIEGAGNQPQHF	TGCGCCAGCAGCCCCATCGAGGGGGCTGGCAATCAGCCCCAGCATTTT
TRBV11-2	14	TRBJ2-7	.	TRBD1	CASSIGQGPYEQYF	TGTGCCAGCAGCATCGGACAGGGTCCCTACGAGCAGTACTTC
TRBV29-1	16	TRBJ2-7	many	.	CSAAQNVPGAAGEQYF	TGCAGCGCCGCGCAAAACGTCCCGGGGGCGGCTGGGGAGCAGTACTTC
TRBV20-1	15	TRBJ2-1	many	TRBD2	CSASLGGLAGDEQFF	TGCAGTGCTAGTTTGGGAGGACTAGCGGGGGATGAGCAGTTCTTC
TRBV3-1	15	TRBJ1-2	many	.	CASSLRAGVHYGYTF	TGTGCCAGCAGCCTAAGGGCAGGGGTTCACTATGGCTACACCTTC
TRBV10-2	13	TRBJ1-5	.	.	CASSGLNNQPQHF	TGCGCCAGCTCAGGACTCAACAATCAGCCCCAGCATTTT
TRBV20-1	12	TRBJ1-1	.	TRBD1	CSAVQGSTEAFF	TGCAGTGCTGTACAGGGGAGCACTGAAGCTTTCTTT
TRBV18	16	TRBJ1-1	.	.	CASSPGNGGPNTEAFF	TGTGCCAGCTCACCGGGCAACGGGGGGCCGAACACTGAAGCTTTCTTT
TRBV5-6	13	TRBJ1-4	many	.	CASSSGWREKLFF	TGTGCCAGCAGCTCCGGTTGGAGGGAAAAACTGTTTTTT
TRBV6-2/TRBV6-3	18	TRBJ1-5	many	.	CASSSIGSGTAYNQPQHF	TGTGCCAGCAGTTCGATTGGATCCGGGACGGCCTACAATCAGCCCCAGCATTTT
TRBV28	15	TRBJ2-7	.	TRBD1	CASSLQPTGAYEQYF	TGTGCCAGCAGTCTACAACCGACAGGGGCCTACGAGCAGTACTTC